The present entry profiles one T cell receptor beta chain with its context. Repertoires were generated with immunoSEQ multiplex PCR, while TCRdb's copy carries only in-frame clones and drops some. The sample lists some 100,000 clones, roughly 89% occurring once. This specimen belongs to a study of T cell responses to AZD1222 COVID-19 vaccine. Trimming left V 3 bases short and J 6 bases short, with 17 bases between. CDR1 is SGHTA, CDR2 FQGNSA, per germline. This CDR3 comprises 15 residues. This sequence originates from an adult in good health. Sample: peripheral blood, taken on day 0 of AZD1222 vaccination. V usage is TRBV7-2 and J usage is TRBJ1-2; D is uncertain. As DNA, the CDR3 is TGTGCCAGCAGCTTCGCCCGGACGGCGAGCGATGGCTACACCTTC. It specifies CASSFARTASDGYTF.